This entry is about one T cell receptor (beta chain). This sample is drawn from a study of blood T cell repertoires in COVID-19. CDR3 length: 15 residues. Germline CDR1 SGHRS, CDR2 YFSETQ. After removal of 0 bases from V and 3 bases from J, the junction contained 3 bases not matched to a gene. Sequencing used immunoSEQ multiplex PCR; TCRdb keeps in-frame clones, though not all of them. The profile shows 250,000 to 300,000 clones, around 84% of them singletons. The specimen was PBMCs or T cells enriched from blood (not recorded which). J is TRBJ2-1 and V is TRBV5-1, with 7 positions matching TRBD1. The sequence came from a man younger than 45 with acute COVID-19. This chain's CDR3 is CASSLEGGNYNEQFF. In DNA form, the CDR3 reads TGCGCCAGCAGCTTGGAAGGGGGCAACTACAATGAGCAGTTCTTC.